A selection of T cell receptor beta chains follows, all from one sample in a study of T cell repertoires in ileal Crohn's disease. Clones were sequenced by immunoSEQ multiplex PCR, and TCRdb holds only the in-frame ones, with some missing. Seen here are some 12,000 clones, around 72% observed once, and the top ten hold around an eighth. The sequencing input was ileal tissue. The origin of the receptors is an adult with Crohn's disease. Each CDR3 is given with its conserved first and last residue. The D gene is left open where the match is weak. A row's size may be missing; if present it is once, few, many or a size class.

DNA	CDR3	size	D	J	V
TGTGCCAGCAGCGGACGACAGGGAAGCTCTGGAAACACCATATATTTT	CASSGRQGSSGNTIYF	-	TRBD1	TRBJ1-3	TRBV7-2
TGTGCCACCAGCGAGGGACAGGGGTACGAGCAGTACTTC	CATSEGQGYEQYF	-	TRBD1	TRBJ2-7	TRBV15
TGTGCCAGCAGTGATGGGACAGGGGGCACAGATACGCAGTATTTT	CASSDGTGGTDTQYF	few	TRBD1	TRBJ2-3	TRBV6-4
TGTGCCAGCAGCCCGTACGGACTTTCCCAGTTCTTC	CASSPYGLSQFF	-	-	TRBJ2-1	TRBV4-2
TGTGCCAGCAGCTGGGGAGCGGGGATCAACAATGAGCAGTTCTTC	CASSWGAGINNEQFF	-	TRBD2	TRBJ2-1	TRBV27
TGTGCCAGCAGTTATTATGGACAGGGGGGATCACCCCTCCACTTT	CASSYYGQGGSPLHF	-	TRBD1	TRBJ1-6	TRBV6-5
TGTGCCAGCAGCCCCGCCGACAGGGCATATGAAGCTTTCTTT	CASSPADRAYEAFF	-	TRBD1	TRBJ1-1	TRBV6-6
TGTGCCAGCGGGGGGAACAGCAACGAGCAGTACTTC	CASGGNSNEQYF	once	-	TRBJ2-7	TRBV6-5
TGTGCCAGCAGCTTAAGGGGCGGCGTCTACAATGAGCAGTTCTTC	CASSLRGGVYNEQFF	-	-	TRBJ2-1	TRBV7-2
TGTGCCAGCAGCCGCGAACGGACAGGATACTATGGCTACACCTTC	CASSRERTGYYGYTF	-	TRBD1	TRBJ1-2	TRBV11-2
TGCGCCAGCGGACAGGGGGACACCGGGGAGCTGTTTTTT	CASGQGDTGELFF	-	TRBD1	TRBJ2-2	TRBV10-1
TGTGCCAGCAGCTCAAGCCAGGGGATCACAGATACGCAGTATTTT	CASSSSQGITDTQYF	-	-	TRBJ2-3	TRBV9
TGCAGCGTTGAGGTAGGGGCGAAAGGAAACACCATATATTTT	CSVEVGAKGNTIYF	-	-	TRBJ1-3	TRBV29-1
TGTGCCAGCAGTGGGCAGGGCTTAGCCAAAAACATTCAGTACTTC	CASSGQGLAKNIQYF	-	-	TRBJ2-4	TRBV2
TGTGCCAGCAGCGGGGGGGGGACTAGCGACAATGAGCAGTTCTTC	CASSGGGTSDNEQFF	-	TRBD2	TRBJ2-1	TRBV9
TGTGCCAGCAGCCTTGAGCTTGGACAGGGCAATCAGCCCCAGCATTTT	CASSLELGQGNQPQHF	-	TRBD1	TRBJ1-5	TRBV11-3
TGTGCCAGCAGCTTCGGGGGGGCAGCCAAAAACATTCAGTACTTC	CASSFGGAAKNIQYF	-	TRBD2	TRBJ2-4	TRBV5-4
TGTGCCAGCAGCTTAGTTAGCACCGGGGAGCTGTTTTTT	CASSLVSTGELFF	-	-	TRBJ2-2	TRBV7-2
TGTGCCAGCAGTGCTAGCGGGGGGGCCACAGATACGCAGTATTTT	CASSASGGATDTQYF	-	TRBD2	TRBJ2-3	TRBV6-4
TGTGCCAGCAGCACCGGTCGACAGGGAGGTGGAAAACTGTTTTTT	CASSTGRQGGGKLFF	-	TRBD1	TRBJ1-4	TRBV7-2
TGTGCCAGCAGTTACTCGGGCAAGGCTAGCACAGATACGCAGTATTTT	CASSYSGKASTDTQYF	-	-	TRBJ2-3	TRBV6-5
TGTGCCAGCAGTGAAGCGGGGGGTTTGATGATCGGGACCCAGTACTTC	CASSEAGGLMIGTQYF	-	-	TRBJ2-5	TRBV6-1